This T cell receptor beta chain was found in a study of blood T cell repertoires in COVID-19. In the study overall: The United States, Italy and Spain were the sources of the acute and convalescent COVID-19 samples.

This table comes from immunoSEQ multiplex PCR, and its TCRdb copy is limited to in-frame clones, with some not included. The sample has some 80,000 clones, about 92% seen once. Germline values: CDR1 LNHNV, CDR2 YYDKDF (reference sequence). Losses at the gene ends were 1 base for V and 6 bases for J; bases not matched to a gene: 2. This CDR3 is built from 13 residues. Sequenced material: peripheral blood. The TCR comes from an elderly woman with active or convalescent COVID-19. The J gene is TRBJ1-1, the V gene TRBV15; TRBD1 matches 7 bases. The CDR3 nucleotides are TGTGCCACCAGCAGAGGGGGGACAGCTGAAGCTTTCTTT. It yields the protein CATSRGGTAEAFF.